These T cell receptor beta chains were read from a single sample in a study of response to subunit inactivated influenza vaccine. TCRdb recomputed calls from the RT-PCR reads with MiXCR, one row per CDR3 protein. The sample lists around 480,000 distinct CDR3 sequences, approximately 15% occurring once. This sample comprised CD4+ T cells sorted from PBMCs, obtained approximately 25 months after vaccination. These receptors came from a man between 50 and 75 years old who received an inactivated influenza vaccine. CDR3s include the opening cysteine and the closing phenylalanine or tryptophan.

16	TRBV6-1	CASSDGLRAKNSPLHF
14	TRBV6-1	CASSRDREFQPQHF
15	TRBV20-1	CSARDPGGRYNEQFF
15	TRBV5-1	CASSPKGLQPETQYF
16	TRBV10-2	CASSGQGPNSNQPQHF
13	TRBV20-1	CSARQDGNQPQHF
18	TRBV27	CASRTTTSGRPSSYEQYF
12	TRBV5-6	CASSLQEGTQYF
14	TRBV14	CASSPLGQGDEQFF
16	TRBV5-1	CASSKTQGSSYNEQFF
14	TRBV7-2	CASSSGTGYYEQYF
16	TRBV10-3	CAISDRLAGAYNEQFF
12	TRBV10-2	CASSDISSPLHF
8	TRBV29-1	CSVEEGVF
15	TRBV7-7	CASSQGLAGKDTQYF
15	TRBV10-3	CAISEDIAVNNEQFF
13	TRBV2	CATAGHREETQYF
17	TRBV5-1	CASSSLSTSGVRDTQYF
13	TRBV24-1	CATNRQGVNEQFF
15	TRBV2	CASSEALGGGETQYF
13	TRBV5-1	CASSPTNQETQYF
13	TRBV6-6	CASSHQGRNIQYF
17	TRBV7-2	CASTATGHPTSTDTQYF
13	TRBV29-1	CSVAAGSYNEQFF
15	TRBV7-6	CASSLSRGGSYEQYF
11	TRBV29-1	CSVSGGRGYTF
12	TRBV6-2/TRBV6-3	CASSYYNYGYTF
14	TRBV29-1	CSAEGTGIFYGYTF
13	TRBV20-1	CSALPEGRDTQYF
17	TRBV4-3	CASSQNVGGPSGNIQYF
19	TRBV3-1	CASSQASLAGEADTGELFF
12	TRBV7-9	CASSYVGETQYF
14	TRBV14	CASSSLGGNYGYTF
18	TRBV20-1	CSARLPPGGSSYNSPLHF
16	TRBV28	CASSHPGDARPYEQYF
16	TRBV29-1	CSVVGFTSVRTYEQYF
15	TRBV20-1	CSARVGAQYNQPQHF
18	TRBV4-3	CASSQGASGGLSYNEQFF
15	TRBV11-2	CASSDTGENNSPLHF
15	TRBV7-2	CASSLGPSGSYEQYF
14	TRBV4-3	CASSQVVRNYGYTF
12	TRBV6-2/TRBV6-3	CASSYAENEAFF
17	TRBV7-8	CASSFSYREVSNQPQHF
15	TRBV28	CASSTPGSGADTQYF
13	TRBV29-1	CSVEVPGQGEAFF
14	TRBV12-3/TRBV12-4	CASSSLAAPDTQYF
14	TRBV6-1	CASRPGTGSEKLFF
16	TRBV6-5	CASSSSRQGAYNEQFF
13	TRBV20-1	CSAFQGAQTEAFF
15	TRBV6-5	CASSYSSSMTYEQYF